The present T cell receptor (beta chain) was sequenced within a study of blood T cell repertoires in COVID-19. Study-wide background: Samples representing acute and convalescent COVID-19 were sourced from the United States, Italy and Spain. From T cells, B-cell-depleted T cells, or PBMCs came the material, which was cDNA or gDNA.

V lost 5 bases to trimming and J lost 4 bases; unmatched junction nucleotides: 7. The CDR3 covers 14 residues. Germline V gene sequence: CDR1 MDHEN, CDR2 SYDVKM. As originally analysed: Amplified reference gene primers provided the basis for estimating nucleated cell counts. Assay: immunoSEQ multiplex PCR; the TCRdb copy retains only in-frame clones and omits some. Clonal size and the V and J genes are those of that table, whereas D and trimming came from the DNA. This table holds 110,000 to 150,000 clones, less than 80% found once. The rearrangement uses TRBV28 and TRBJ2-7; 8 positions agree with TRBD2. The specimen was peripheral blood. The receptor comes from a man in his sixties with acute or convalescent COVID-19. The CDR3 bases are TGTGCCAGCAGTACGGGGGGGGTCCCTTACGAGCAGTACTTC. Encoded protein: CASSTGGVPYEQYF.